This T cell receptor (beta chain) was captured in a study of Graves' ophthalmopathy and Graves' hyperthyroidism. Overall study context: Researchers obtained peripheral blood at initial diagnosis, before any treatment had begun. Broader study findings: A model of 13 signatures distinguished ophthalmopathy from stable hyperthyroidism at approximately 90% sensitivity and 81.08% specificity.

The table lists this clonotype with many counts. The antigen is undetermined. One end of the junction fails to match germline, which may point to a read error. For repertoire sequencing, the TCR beta CDR3 regions were amplified from RNA transcripts. First-round RT-PCR used HTBI primers; second-round multiplex PCR followed. TCRdb redid the calling of the multiplex PCR reads with MiXCR, one entry per CDR3 protein. The sample records nearly 400,000 distinct CDR3 sequences, 15% to 20% being singletons. The specimen was peripheral blood. This TCR was sampled from a woman between 18 and 29 years old with Graves' ophthalmopathy.

This chain's CDR3 is CSASPSASLAKSIQYF. CDR3 nucleotides: TGCAGTGCTAGTCCCTCGGCCAGCCTAGCCAAAAGCATTCAGTACTTC. V and J are TRBV20-1 and TRBJ2-4; the D gene is possibly TRBD2 (5 bases). The CDR3 spans 16 residues. Germline CDR1 reads DFQATT; CDR2 reads SNEGSKA (reference sequence).